The 2 T cell receptor beta chains listed next were all sequenced from one sample in a study of PD-L1 blockade in urothelial cancer. Time point described: pretreatment peripheral blood. The data were produced by immunoSEQ multiplex PCR, yet TCRdb's version contains in-frame clones alone and is incomplete. Of roughly 87,000 clones in the sample, more than 70% were seen once. The starting material was PBMCs, obtained around atezolizumab (anti-PD-L1) treatment. The receptor set was obtained from a woman older than 75 with urothelial cancer.

This chain links TRBV5-1 with TRBJ2-5, with D perhaps matching TRBD2 (7 bases). Looked up from germline, CDR1 is SGHRS and CDR2 is YFSETQ. This CDR3 contains 14 residues. Trimming took 0 bases from V and 3 from J, leaving 9 bases between them. The chain's CDR3 is CASSLGGGEETQYF. The CDR3 region has the DNA TGCGCCAGCAGCTTGGGGGGGGGCGAAGAGACCCAGTACTTC.

This chain connects TRBV7-9 to TRBJ1-4; a weak D match, TRBD1 (6 bases). V was shortened by 1 base and J by 1 base, with 13 bases between the two germline ends. This CDR3 has 17 amino acids. The V gene's germline CDR1 is SEHNR and CDR2 FQNEAQ (reference sequence). CDR3 bases: TGTGCCAGCAGCTTAGGGCGGGGGCTCGGAACTAATGAAAAACTGTTTTTT. This encodes CASSLGRGLGTNEKLFF.